This TCR beta chain was retrieved from a study of T cells after yellow fever vaccination. Study-level information: Preparation used SMART-Seq v4 Ultra Low Input for the low-cell-number fractions.

This clonotype was found many times. The target antigen is unknown. Study-wide points: From the bulk population, abundant clonotypes could contaminate and appear within FACS-sorted repertoires. Clonotypes appearing in both CD4 and CD8 compartments existed, and their share was small. Primary-vaccination clones mostly resurfaced post-booster (around 96% CD4, roughly 90% CD8).

The CDR3 extends over 16 amino acids. CDR1 and CDR2 from the germline V gene are LGHNA and YSLEER. The trim removed 0 bases at V and 0 bases at J, leaving 1 base unmatched. MiXCR was run by TCRdb on the 5' RACE reads, yielding one entry per CDR3 protein. The data show 350,000 to 450,000 distinct CDR3 sequences, with over 15% seen just once and roughly a sixth held by the top ten. This rearrangement joins TRBV4-3 to TRBJ2-1; TRBD2 matches at 8 bases. The TCR comes from a man aged 18 to 30 who received the YFV17D yellow fever vaccine. Sample: PBMCs, taken before the yellow fever booster vaccination. The CDR3 DNA reads TGCGCCAGCAGCCAAGATCTAGCGGGCTCCTACAATGAGCAGTTCTTC. This gives the protein CASSQDLAGSYNEQFF.